A selection of T cell receptor beta chains follows, all from one sample in a study of T-cell reconstitution after alpha-beta-depleted transplantation in children. TCRdb used MiXCR to reprocess the PCR reads, holding one entry per CDR3 protein. The sample has about a million distinct CDR3 sequences; 25% to 35% are singletons. The specimen was PBMCs, mostly from graft donor cells, collected 360 days after TCRalphabeta/CD19-depleted stem cell transplant. The receptors were sampled from a boy less than two years old who had a stem cell transplant for SCID, so the T cells may come from the graft donor. CDR3s include the opening cysteine and the closing phenylalanine or tryptophan. D genes are given only for firm matches. Clone size is given for some rows only: seen once, a few or many times, or a class if the clone is expanded.

abundance,d_gene,j_gene,v_gene,CDR3aa,CDR3nt
-,-,TRBJ1-5,TRBV5-5,CASSFQIPDRVSNQPQHF,TGTGCCAGCAGCTTTCAGATCCCAGACCGCGTTAGCAATCAGCCCCAGCATTTT
few,-,TRBJ1-1,TRBV20-1,CSARDLRQNTEAFF,TGCAGTGCTAGAGATTTGCGGCAGAACACTGAAGCTTTCTTT
-,TRBD2,TRBJ2-1,TRBV5-1,CASSLPSGGPKNEQFF,TGCGCCAGCAGCTTACCCAGCGGGGGGCCCAAGAATGAGCAGTTCTTC
-,-,TRBJ1-2,TRBV12-3/TRBV12-4,CASSLDVMGGYTF,TGTGCCAGCAGCTTGGACGTGATGGGAGGCTACACCTTC
-,-,TRBJ2-3,TRBV5-6,CASSLASALDTQYF,TGTGCCAGCAGCTTGGCGTCTGCCTTGGATACGCAGTATTTT
-,-,TRBJ2-5,TRBV20-1,CSVSILVGETQYF,TGCAGTGTGTCGATCCTCGTTGGGGAGACCCAGTACTTC
few,-,TRBJ2-1,TRBV21-1,CASSNGTVYNEQFF,TGTGCCAGCAGCAACGGGACGGTCTACAATGAGCAGTTCTTC
-,-,TRBJ1-3,TRBV7-8,CASSSPLVSIRGNTIYF,TGTGCCAGCAGCTCCCCCTTGGTCTCCATCAGGGGAAACACCATATATTTT
few,-,TRBJ2-2,TRBV4-1,CASSPPTGGRVTGELFF,TGCGCCAGCAGCCCCCCGACAGGAGGAAGGGTCACCGGGGAGCTGTTTTTT
few,TRBD2,TRBJ2-5,TRBV12-3/TRBV12-4,CASSFRTSAFRWETQYF,TGTGCCAGCAGTTTTAGGACTAGTGCGTTTCGGTGGGAGACCCAGTACTTC
few,TRBD2,TRBJ2-5,TRBV5-1,CASSLTSGNQETQYF,TGCGCCAGCAGCTTGACCAGCGGGAATCAAGAGACCCAGTACTTC
few,TRBD1,TRBJ2-5,TRBV20-1,CSARGPGTGRETQYF,TGCAGTGCTAGGGGCCCCGGGACAGGGAGAGAGACCCAGTACTTC
few,-,TRBJ1-6,TRBV12-3/TRBV12-4,CASSLKGYNSPLHF,TGTGCCAGCAGTTTAAAAGGGTATAATTCACCCCTCCACTTT
many,-,TRBJ2-1,TRBV12-3/TRBV12-4,CASSLWNEQFF,TGTGCCAGCAGTTTATGGAATGAGCAGTTCTTC
-,-,TRBJ2-6,TRBV12-3/TRBV12-4,CASSLDRRAAPSGANVLTF,TGTGCCAGCAGTCTAGATAGGCGGGCTGCCCCCTCTGGGGCCAACGTCCTGACTTTC
few,TRBD2,TRBJ2-3,TRBV4-3,CASSQASGGDYPGDTQYF,TGCGCCAGCAGCCAAGCTAGCGGGGGGGACTATCCGGGAGATACGCAGTATTTT
many,TRBD2,TRBJ2-1,TRBV7-8,CASSPDLLLAGITPYNEQFF,TGTGCCAGCAGCCCAGACCTTCTGCTAGCGGGCATCACACCCTACAATGAGCAGTTCTTC
-,-,TRBJ2-7,TRBV2,CASSADTATYEQYF,TGTGCCAGCAGTGCGGACACGGCAACCTACGAGCAGTACTTC
-,TRBD1,TRBJ2-3,TRBV5-1,CASSLPRDRDTDTQYF,TGCGCCAGCAGCCTCCCCCGGGACAGGGACACAGATACGCAGTATTTT
-,-,TRBJ2-5,TRBV2,CARRSLQETQYF,TGTGCCAGACGGTCCCTTCAAGAGACCCAGTACTTC
few,TRBD1,TRBJ2-7,TRBV28,CASSWVDREIYEQYF,TGTGCCAGCAGTTGGGTGGACAGGGAGATCTACGAGCAGTACTTC
-,TRBD2,TRBJ2-3,TRBV2,CASSEDVGGGAWDTQYF,TGTGCCAGCAGTGAAGACGTCGGCGGGGGGGCATGGGATACGCAGTATTTT
few,TRBD1,TRBJ2-2,TRBV25-1,CASSEFGTENTGELFF,TGTGCCAGCAGTGAATTTGGGACAGAGAATACCGGGGAGCTGTTTTTT
-,-,TRBJ2-1,TRBV7-9,CASSLRESDYNEQFF,TGTGCCAGCAGCTTAAGGGAATCGGACTACAATGAGCAGTTCTTC
many,-,TRBJ1-2,TRBV28,CASSRTVGGYTF,TGTGCCAGCAGCCGGACAGTTGGCGGCTACACCTTC
-,TRBD2,TRBJ2-1,TRBV20-1,CSASKAGGWYNEQFF,TGCAGTGCTTCGAAAGCGGGGGGTTGGTACAATGAGCAGTTCTTC
few,-,TRBJ2-7,TRBV20-1,CSARTNRAPYEQYF,TGCAGTGCTAGGACGAACAGGGCCCCCTACGAGCAGTACTTC
-,-,TRBJ2-5,TRBV10-2,CASEADQETQYF,TGCGCCAGCGAGGCGGATCAAGAGACCCAGTACTTC
few,TRBD2,TRBJ2-1,TRBV5-1,CASSLIAGGHEQFF,TGCGCCAGCAGCTTAATAGCGGGGGGCCATGAGCAGTTCTTC
-,TRBD2,TRBJ2-3,TRBV3-1,CASSHRLRTSGVPDTQYF,TGTGCCAGCAGCCACAGGCTAAGGACTAGCGGGGTGCCTGATACGCAGTATTTT
-,TRBD1,TRBJ2-3,TRBV12-3/TRBV12-4,CASSDQGVGGDTQYF,TGTGCCAGCAGCGACCAGGGGGTGGGCGGAGATACGCAGTATTTT
-,-,TRBJ2-7,TRBV20-1,CSARHSNLISYEQYF,TGCAGTGCCCGACACAGTAATTTGATTTCCTACGAGCAGTACTTC
-,-,TRBJ2-1,TRBV6-5,CASSYLGLTNEQFF,TGTGCCAGCAGTTACCTGGGACTGACTAATGAGCAGTTCTTC
few,-,TRBJ1-5,TRBV6-5,CASSPKVWGEGRNQPQHF,TGTGCCAGCAGCCCAAAGGTGTGGGGCGAGGGCCGCAATCAGCCCCAGCATTTT
few,TRBD1,TRBJ2-5,TRBV29-1,CSVEVRGETQYF,TGCAGCGTTGAGGTCAGGGGGGAGACCCAGTACTTC
few,-,TRBJ1-2,TRBV20-1,CSALNPYVYTF,TGCAGTGCCCTCAATCCCTATGTCTACACCTTC